This TCR beta chain was observed in a study of blood T cell repertoires in COVID-19. Study background: The United States, Italy and Spain were the sources of the acute and convalescent COVID-19 samples.

Trimming shortened V by 0 bases and J by 7 bases, and 16 bases separated the two germline ends. Germline assignment: CDR1 SGHAT and CDR2 FQNNGV. The CDR3 contains 17 residues. Generated by immunoSEQ multiplex PCR, the TCRdb table keeps only in-frame clones and is missing some. The sample carries some 300,000 clones, 87% recorded once. This chain joins TRBV11-2 and TRBJ1-6, with a tentative D call TRBD1 (6 bases). Sequenced input: peripheral blood. The origin of this receptor is a man between 18 and 29 years old with active or convalescent COVID-19. CDR3 loop: CASSLDGGPSPNSPLHF. The CDR3 DNA reads as TGTGCCAGCAGCTTAGACGGGGGGCCGAGCCCAAATTCACCCCTCCACTTT.